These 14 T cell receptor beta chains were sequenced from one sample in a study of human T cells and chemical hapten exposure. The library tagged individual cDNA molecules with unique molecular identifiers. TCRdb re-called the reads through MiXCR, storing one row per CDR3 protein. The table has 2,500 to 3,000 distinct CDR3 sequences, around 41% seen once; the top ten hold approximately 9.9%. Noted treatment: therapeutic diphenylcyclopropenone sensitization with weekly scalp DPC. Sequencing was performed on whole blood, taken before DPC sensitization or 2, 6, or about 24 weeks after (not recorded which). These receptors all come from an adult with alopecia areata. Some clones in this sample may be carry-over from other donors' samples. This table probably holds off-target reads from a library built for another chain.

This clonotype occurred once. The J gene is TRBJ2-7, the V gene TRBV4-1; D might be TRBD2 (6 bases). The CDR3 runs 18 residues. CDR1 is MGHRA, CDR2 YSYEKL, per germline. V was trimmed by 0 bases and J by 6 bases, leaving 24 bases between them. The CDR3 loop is CASSQDSGLGGNLREQYF. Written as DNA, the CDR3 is TGCGCCAGCAGCCAAGATTCGGGCCTCGGCGGGAACCTCCGCGAGCAGTACTTC.

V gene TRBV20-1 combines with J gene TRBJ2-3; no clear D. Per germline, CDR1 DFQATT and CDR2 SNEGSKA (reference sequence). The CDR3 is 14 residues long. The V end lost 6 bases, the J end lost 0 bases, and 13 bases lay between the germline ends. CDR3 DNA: TGCAGTGCCTTTACTCAGCCGAGCACAGATACGCAGTATTTT. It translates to CSAFTQPSTDTQYF.

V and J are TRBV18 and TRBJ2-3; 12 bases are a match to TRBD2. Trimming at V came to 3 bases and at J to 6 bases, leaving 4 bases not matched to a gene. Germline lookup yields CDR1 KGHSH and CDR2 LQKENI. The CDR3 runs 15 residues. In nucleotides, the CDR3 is TGTGCCAGCTCACCGTCTAGCGGGAGGGCCGATACGCAGTATTTT. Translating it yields CASSPSSGRADTQYF.

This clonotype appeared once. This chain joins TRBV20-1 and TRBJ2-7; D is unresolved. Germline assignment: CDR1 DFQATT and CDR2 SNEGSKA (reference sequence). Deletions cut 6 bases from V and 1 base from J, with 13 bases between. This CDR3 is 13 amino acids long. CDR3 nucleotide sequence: TGCAGTGCCCAGGATCCGGGTTCCTACGAGCAGTACTTC. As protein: CSAQDPGSYEQYF.

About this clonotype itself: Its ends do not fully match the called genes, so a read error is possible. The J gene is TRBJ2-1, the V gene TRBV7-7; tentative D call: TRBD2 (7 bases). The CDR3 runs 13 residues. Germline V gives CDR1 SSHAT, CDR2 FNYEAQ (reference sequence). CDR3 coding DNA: TGTGCTAGCAGCCCGGGGGGCTTCAATGAGCAGTTCTTC. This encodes CASSPGGFNEQFF.

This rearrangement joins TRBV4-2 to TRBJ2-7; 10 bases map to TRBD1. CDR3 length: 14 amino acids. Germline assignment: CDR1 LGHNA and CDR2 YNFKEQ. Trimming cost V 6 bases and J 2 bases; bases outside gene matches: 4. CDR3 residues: CASSGGQGPYEQYF. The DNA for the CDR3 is TGTGCCAGCAGTGGGGGACAGGGGCCCTACGAGCAGTACTTC.

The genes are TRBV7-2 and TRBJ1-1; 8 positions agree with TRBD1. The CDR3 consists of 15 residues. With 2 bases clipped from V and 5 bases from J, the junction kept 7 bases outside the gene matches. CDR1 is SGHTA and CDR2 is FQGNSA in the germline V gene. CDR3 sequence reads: CASSLLQGAGTEAFF. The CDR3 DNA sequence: TGTGCCAGCAGCTTATTGCAGGGGGCAGGAACTGAAGCTTTCTTT.

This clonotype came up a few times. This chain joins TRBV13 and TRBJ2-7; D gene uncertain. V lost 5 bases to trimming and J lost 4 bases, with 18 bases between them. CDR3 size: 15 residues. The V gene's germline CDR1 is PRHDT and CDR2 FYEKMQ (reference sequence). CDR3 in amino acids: CASSKAGSLRYEQYF. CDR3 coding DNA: TGTGCCAGCAGCAAAGCCGGGTCCCTAAGGTACGAGCAGTACTTC.

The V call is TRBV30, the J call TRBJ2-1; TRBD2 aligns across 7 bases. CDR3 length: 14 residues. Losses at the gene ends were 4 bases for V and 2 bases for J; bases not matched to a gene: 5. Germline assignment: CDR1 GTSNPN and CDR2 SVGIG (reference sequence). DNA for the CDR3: TGTGCCTGGACATGGGGACTAACCTACAATGAGCAGTTCTTC. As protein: CAWTWGLTYNEQFF. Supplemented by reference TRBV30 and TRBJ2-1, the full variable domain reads SQTIHQWPATLVQPVGSPLSLECTVEGTSNPNLYWYRQAAGRGLQLLFYSVGIGQISSEVPQNLSASRPQDRQFILSSKKLLLSDSGFYLCAWTWGLTYNEQFFGPGTRLTVL.

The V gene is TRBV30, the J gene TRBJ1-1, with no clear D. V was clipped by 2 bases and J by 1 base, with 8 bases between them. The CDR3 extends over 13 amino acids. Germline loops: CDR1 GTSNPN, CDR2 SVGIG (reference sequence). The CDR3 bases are TGTGCCTGGAGTATCTCGGAGAACACTGAAGCTTTCTTT. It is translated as CAWSISENTEAFF.

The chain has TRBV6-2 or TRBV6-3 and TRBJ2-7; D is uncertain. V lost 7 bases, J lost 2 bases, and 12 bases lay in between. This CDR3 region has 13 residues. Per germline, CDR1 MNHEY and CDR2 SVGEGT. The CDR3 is CASTISPTYEQYF. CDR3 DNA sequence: TGTGCCAGCACGATTAGCCCCACCTACGAGCAGTACTTC.

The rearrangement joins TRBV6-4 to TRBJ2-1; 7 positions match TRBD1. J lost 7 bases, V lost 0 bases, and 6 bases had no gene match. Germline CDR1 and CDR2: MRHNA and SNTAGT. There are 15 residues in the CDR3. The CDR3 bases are TGTGCCAGCAGTGACTCGCCAGGGGGTGGAAATGAGCAGTTCTTC. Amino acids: CASSDSPGGGNEQFF.

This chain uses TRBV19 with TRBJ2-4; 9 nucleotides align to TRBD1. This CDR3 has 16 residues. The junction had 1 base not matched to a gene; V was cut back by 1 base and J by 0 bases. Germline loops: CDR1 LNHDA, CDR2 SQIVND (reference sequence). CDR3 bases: TGTGCCAGTAGTATAGGACAGGGGGAAGCCAAAAACATTCAGTACTTC. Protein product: CASSIGQGEAKNIQYF.

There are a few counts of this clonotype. The CDR3 sequence is CASSWSGDTQYF. CDR3 DNA: TGTGCCAGCAGCTGGAGCGGGGATACGCAGTATTTT. The V gene is TRBV7-9, the J gene TRBJ2-3; D possibly corresponds to TRBD2 (6 bases). Germline V CDR1 and CDR2: SEHNR, FQNEAQ (reference sequence). The CDR3 contains 12 residues. V was trimmed by 4 bases and J by 6 bases, leaving 8 bases between them.